Given below is one T cell receptor beta chain in context. Its antigen is unknown. The split of CD4+ cells yielded CD45RA+ naive and CD45RA-negative memory subsets. Losses at the gene ends were 0 bases for V and 12 bases for J; bases not matched to a gene: 13. CDR1 and CDR2 from the germline V gene are SGHNT and YYREEE (reference sequence). CDR3 size: 15 residues. The assay was immunoSEQ multiplex PCR, and TCRdb's table has in-frame clones only and misses some. This repertoire shows roughly 760,000 clones, around two thirds found once; its top ten account for about 1.8%. This sample is part of a study of shared clonotypes between healthy human individuals. About the study: Donors had three CD4 naive, three CD4 memory, two CD8 naive and one CD8 memory plate apiece. Study results and limitations: Large sequencing depth failed to make sorted-subset sequencing complete, rarefaction showed. Sharing across several donors was seen in roughly 5.2% of naive CD4 clonotypes.

Sequenced: memory CD4+ T cells sorted from blood. Regarding subset: CD45RA-negative fraction. The source is a woman in her thirties in good health. J is TRBJ2-7 and V is TRBV5-4; 9 nucleotides line up with TRBD2. The CDR3 DNA sequence: TGTGCCAGCAGCTTGGGGGATGGGGCTAGCGGGATCCGGTACTTC. It translates to CASSLGDGASGIRYF. Combining the CDR3 with reference TRBV5-4 and TRBJ2-7 gives the whole variable domain ETGVTQSPTHLIKTRGQQVTLRCSSQSGHNTVSWYQQALGQGPQFIFQYYREEENGRGNFPPRFSGLQFPNYSSELNVNALELDDSALYLCASSLGDGASGIRYFGPGTRLTVT.